This T cell receptor beta chain was recovered during a study of blood T cell repertoires in COVID-19. The repertoire was sequenced with immunoSEQ multiplex PCR; TCRdb's copy has only in-frame clones and lacks some. Among 150,000 to 200,000 clones listed, 80% to 90% were seen once. Trimming removed 4 bases from V and 1 base from J; junction bases left unmatched: 4. This CDR3 spans 15 amino acids. The germline CDR1 and CDR2 sequences are SGDLS and YYNGEE. Sequenced: peripheral blood. The clonotype was recovered from a woman in her sixties or seventies with COVID-19, enrolled during active disease. The genes are TRBV9 and TRBJ2-1, with TRBD2 matching over 8 bases. The CDR3 coding sequence is TGTGCCAGCAGCCCAATAGCGGGGTCCTACAATGAGCAGTTCTTC. Translation: CASSPIAGSYNEQFF. Together with reference TRBV9 and TRBJ2-1, the CDR3 gives the full variable domain: DSGVTQTPKHLITATGQRVTLRCSPRSGDLSVYWYQQSLDQGLQFLIQYYNGEERAKGNILERFSAQQFPDLHSELNLSSLELGDSALYFCASSPIAGSYNEQFFGPGTRLTVL.